In its sample, the clone carrying this T cell receptor beta chain was seen once. This sample was included in a study of CD8 T cells in Susac syndrome. About 0.45 to 1 ug RNA was reverse transcribed with random hexamers. The CDR3 of TCR beta was amplified by immunoSEQ multiplex PCR across 54 Vbeta and 13 Jbeta. In TCRdb, the immunoSEQ multiplex PCR reads were re-called with MiXCR into one record per CDR3 protein. The sample contains hundreds of thousands of distinct CDR3 sequences, 92% of which appear only once. TEMRA cells were enriched by FACS, while CD8+ and CD4+ T cells were obtained through a negative isolation that was performed magnetically. Trimming stripped 2 bases from V and 4 bases from J, with 7 bases between. The CDR3 totals 12 residues. The V gene's germline CDR1 is SQVTM and CDR2 ANQGSEA.

Sequenced material: CD8+ T cells from PBMCs. V is TRBV29-1 and J is TRBJ2-3; the D is unclear. The sequence was obtained from a human donor with multiple sclerosis. For the CDR3, the DNA is TGCAGCGTTGAACCCCAAGCAGATACGCAGTATTTT. This codes for CSVEPQADTQYF.